A single sample gave rise to the 30 T cell receptor beta chains below, sequenced in a study of technical replicates of blood from a handful of donors. Sequenced by immunoSEQ multiplex PCR; TCRdb stores in-frame clones only, minus some. Of around 70,000 clones detected, 90% to 95% appear once; the ten largest clones hold 0.39%. Sequenced sample: T cells isolated from PBMCs. These receptor sequences come from a human donor in good health.

The chain recombines TRBV1 with TRBJ2-5; TRBD2, the table's D call, was not compared with the DNA. TRBV1 is flagged as a pseudogene. There are 15 residues in the CDR3. CDR3 region: CTSSQEGGIQETQYF. The CDR3 region has the DNA TGCACCAGCAGCCAAGAGGGCGGGATCCAAGAGACCCAGTACTTC.

This clone was recorded once. The J gene is TRBJ2-7, the V gene TRBV11-1; D perhaps matches TRBD1 (7 bases). V lost 5 bases and J 8 bases, leaving 16 bases between the germline ends. This CDR3 spans 13 amino acids. Germline V gene sequence: CDR1 SGHAT, CDR2 FQDESV (reference sequence). The CDR3 sequence: CASSQKTGTQQYF. In nucleotides, the CDR3 is TGTGCCAGCAGCCAGAAGACAGGGACTCAGCAGTACTTC.

This chain links TRBV19 with TRBJ1-1, with a tentative D call TRBD1 (5 bases). There are 15 residues in the CDR3. Trimming shortened V by 5 bases and J by 3 bases, and 16 bases separated the two germline ends. CDR1 is LNHDA and CDR2 is SQIVND in the germline V gene (reference sequence). Here the CDR3 DNA reads TGTGCCAGTAGTCCTGGGAGGGGAGGTTACACTGAAGCTTTCTTT. It yields the protein CASSPGRGGYTEAFF.

The rearrangement links TRBV4-1 to TRBJ1-2; 7 nucleotides line up with TRBD1. V gave up 4 bases and J gave up 1 base; unmatched junction bases: 6. Germline V gene lookup returns CDR1 MGHRA and CDR2 YSYEKL. The CDR3 sequence is 15 residues long. CDR3 nucleotides: TGCGCCAGCAGCCCCTACAGGGGCTATAACTATGGCTACACCTTC. It is translated as CASSPYRGYNYGYTF.

The chain carries TRBV9 and TRBJ2-1; 9 nucleotides line up with TRBD2. The CDR3 has 12 amino acids. Germline CDR1 and CDR2: SGDLS and YYNGEE. The CDR3 DNA sequence: TGTACGGCGGGAGGGCAAGAAAATGAGCAGTTCTTC. Residues: CTAGGQENEQFF.

This chain connects TRBV21-1 to TRBJ2-1; the DNA was not compared with TRBD1, the D call given in the table. TRBV21-1 is labeled a pseudogene. The CDR3 is made up of 15 amino acids. CDR3 coding DNA: TGTGCCAGCAGCAAAGGGGCTATAACCTACAATGAGCAGTTCTTC. This encodes CASSKGAITYNEQFF.

This chain joins TRBV7-2 and TRBJ2-5; D call uncertain. Deletions cut 3 bases from V and 5 bases from J, with 16 bases between. Germline V gene lookup returns CDR1 SGHTA and CDR2 FQGNSA. This CDR3 comprises 15 residues. The chain's CDR3 is CASSFEPTRRETQYF. The CDR3 nucleotides are TGTGCCAGCAGCTTCGAACCCACCCGTCGGGAGACCCAGTACTTC.

The chain carries TRBV7-8 and TRBJ1-2; TRBD1 is a possible D gene (6 bases). V was clipped by 0 bases and J by 4 bases, with 12 bases between them. The germline V gene has CDR1 SGHVS and CDR2 FQNEAQ. The CDR3 is made up of 15 amino acids. CDR3 in amino acids: CASSLAKGVSYGYTF. CDR3 in DNA: TGTGCCAGCAGCTTAGCGAAGGGGGTCTCCTATGGCTACACCTTC.

This chain joins TRBV4-3 and TRBJ1-3; 9 bases map to TRBD1. This CDR3 is built from 18 residues. Germline V gene lookup returns CDR1 LGHNA and CDR2 YSLEER. J lost 0 bases, V lost 2 bases, and 8 bases had no gene match. CDR3 nucleotides: TGCGCCAGCAGCCAATGGGGACAGGGCATTTACTCTGGAAACACCATATATTTT. As protein: CASSQWGQGIYSGNTIYF.

This chain uses TRBV28 with TRBJ2-2; possible D gene TRBD2, 6 bases. CDR1 is MDHEN and CDR2 is SYDVKM in the germline V gene. Trimming removed 5 bases at V and 3 bases at J, with 19 bases between. This CDR3 has 17 amino acids. CDR3 region: CASSPRGLPRYTGELFF. The CDR3 DNA sequence: TGTGCCAGCAGTCCGAGGGGACTCCCTAGATACACCGGGGAGCTGTTTTTT.

As concerns this clone: Distinct nucleotide sequences in the sample also encode this CDR3. The chain uses TRBV29-1 and TRBJ2-7; TRBD2 aligns across 7 bases. CDR3 length: 13 amino acids. J gave up 0 bases and V 6 bases, and 5 bases lay outside the gene matches. Germline V CDR1 and CDR2: SQVTM, ANQGSEA. CDR3 sequence: CSVVGGSSYEQYF. In nucleotides, the CDR3 is TGCAGCGTCGTCGGCGGGAGCTCCTACGAGCAGTACTTC.

V and J are TRBV4-1 and TRBJ2-5; D call uncertain. Germline V gene lookup returns CDR1 MGHRA and CDR2 YSYEKL. The CDR3 contains 15 residues. V lost 1 base to trimming and J lost 9 bases, with 18 bases between them. In nucleotides, the CDR3 is TGCGCCAGCAGCCAAGTAGGTCGTGGCCCCCAGGCCCAGTACTTC. This encodes CASSQVGRGPQAQYF.

The chain combines TRBV9 with TRBJ1-2; no clear D gene. This CDR3 has 12 residues. The germline V gene encodes CDR1 SGDLS and CDR2 YYNGEE. Trimming left V 0 bases short and J 6 bases short, with 6 bases between. CDR3 nucleotide sequence: TGTGCCAGCAGCGTAGATAGTGATGGCTACACCTTC. Amino acids: CASSVDSDGYTF.

The rearrangement joins TRBV5-1 to TRBJ2-7; 8 bases match TRBD2. The CDR3 loop spans 15 amino acids. V dropped 7 bases and J dropped 5; count of bases not matched to a gene: 14. Germline V lookup: CDR1 SGHRS, CDR2 YFSETQ. CDR3 nucleotide sequence: TGCGCCAGCGCGGTTAGCGGGACCATGAGCCACGAGCAGTACTTC. Translation gives CASAVSGTMSHEQYF.

In this sample, this clone turned up a few times. The gene calls are TRBV7-2 and TRBJ1-1, with 9 bases aligning to TRBD1. Trimming took 3 bases from V and 4 from J; bases not matched to a gene: 3. The germline V gene has CDR1 SGHTA and CDR2 FQGNSA. The CDR3 consists of 14 residues. CDR3 protein: CASSFSDRGTEAFF. The CDR3 coding sequence is TGTGCCAGCAGCTTCTCGGACAGGGGCACTGAAGCTTTCTTT.

This clone was observed a few times. The CDR3 DNA sequence: TGTGCCAGCAGCGCTAGGTACAGGGGAGGAGACTATGGCTACACCTTC. It yields the protein CASSARYRGGDYGYTF. The J gene is TRBJ1-2, the V gene TRBV11-3, with 7 nucleotides matching TRBD1. The CDR3 has 16 amino acids. V shed 5 bases and J 3 bases; nucleotides not matched to a gene: 12. CDR1 SGHNT and CDR2 YENEEA come from the germline V gene.

The chain combines TRBV5-4 with TRBJ1-1; 9 nucleotides agree with TRBD1. Per germline, CDR1 SGHNT and CDR2 YYREEE (reference sequence). J was trimmed by 4 bases and V by 4 bases; bases with no gene match: 8. CDR3 size: 15 residues. CDR3 region: CASSPPDRGGTEAFF. Written as DNA, the CDR3 is TGTGCCAGCAGCCCACCCGACAGGGGGGGCACTGAAGCTTTCTTT.

The chain combines TRBV9 with TRBJ2-7; 8 bases match TRBD2. The V and J ends lost 0 bases and 1 base, in that order; junction bases with no gene match: 3. Germline CDR1 and CDR2: SGDLS and YYNGEE. This CDR3 has 15 residues. The CDR3 DNA reads as TGTGCCAGCAGCGTAGAATTAGCGGGGTCCTACGAGCAGTACTTC. It codes for CASSVELAGSYEQYF.

This sequence joins TRBV27 and TRBJ2-7; TRBD2 matches at 8 bases. Trimming at V came to 0 bases and at J to 2 bases, leaving 9 bases not matched to a gene. The CDR3 covers 17 residues. From germline, CDR1 is MNHEY and CDR2 SMNVEV (reference sequence). The CDR3 bases are TGTGCCAGCAGTTTATCGCCGGGAAGCGGGAGAACCTACGAGCAGTACTTC. This translates into CASSLSPGSGRTYEQYF.

This chain links TRBV5-1 with TRBJ2-1, with D possibly TRBD2 on 6 matching bases. The CDR3 covers 15 residues. V lost 4 bases to trimming and J lost 3 bases, with 14 bases between them. Germline V CDR1 and CDR2: SGHRS, YFSETQ. CDR3 loop: CASSPAEGYYNEQFF. CDR3 nucleotides: TGCGCCAGCAGCCCGGCGGAGGGGTACTACAATGAGCAGTTCTTC. Together with reference TRBV5-1 and TRBJ2-1, the CDR3 gives the full variable domain: KAGVTQTPRYLIKTRGQQVTLSCSPISGHRSVSWYQQTPGQGLQFLFEYFSETQRNKGNFPGRFSGRQFSNSRSEMNVSTLELGDSALYLCASSPAEGYYNEQFFGPGTRLTVL.

The chain carries TRBV27 and TRBJ1-1, with 7 bases fitting TRBD1. CDR3 size: 16 residues. J lost 0 bases, V lost 3 bases, and 7 bases had no gene match. Per germline, CDR1 MNHEY and CDR2 SMNVEV (reference sequence). The CDR3 region is CASSFSTGELNTEAFF. In nucleotides, the CDR3 is TGTGCCAGCAGTTTTTCTACAGGGGAACTGAACACTGAAGCTTTCTTT.

This chain connects TRBV7-3 to TRBJ2-7; 11 nucleotides match TRBD1. Germline CDR1 SGHTA, CDR2 FQGTGA. The CDR3 contains 15 residues. The junction had 3 bases not matched to a gene; V was cut back by 2 bases and J by 3 bases. The CDR3 here is CASSLVGTGGYEQYF. CDR3 DNA sequence: TGTGCCAGCAGCTTAGTCGGGACAGGGGGCTACGAGCAGTACTTC.

The chain carries TRBV6-1 and TRBJ2-5; TRBD2 aligns across 7 bases. Germline CDR1 MNHNS, CDR2 SASEGT. V lost 0 bases to trimming and J lost 3 bases; unmatched junction nucleotides: 7. The CDR3 length is 16 residues. This chain's CDR3 is CASSEALIAGEETQYF. The CDR3 coding sequence is TGTGCCAGCAGTGAAGCCCTTATCGCGGGGGAAGAGACCCAGTACTTC.

The chain couples TRBV7-9 to TRBJ1-4; TRBD1 matches at 8 bases. Losses at the gene ends were 2 bases for V and 7 bases for J; bases not matched to a gene: 3. The germline V gene encodes CDR1 SEHNR and CDR2 FQNEAQ (reference sequence). The CDR3 spans 14 residues. The CDR3 DNA reads TGTGCCAGCAGCTTAATGACAGGGGTTGAAAAACTGTTTTTT. Translating gives CASSLMTGVEKLFF.

The J gene is TRBJ1-2, the V gene TRBV27, with D possibly being TRBD1 (6 bases). Trimming took 3 bases from V and 2 from J, leaving 16 bases between them. The germline V gene has CDR1 MNHEY and CDR2 SMNVEV (reference sequence). This CDR3 spans 16 amino acids. CDR3 amino acids: CASSFSEGEENYGYTF. In DNA form, the CDR3 reads TGTGCCAGCAGTTTTAGTGAGGGGGAAGAGAACTATGGCTACACCTTC.

J is TRBJ1-4 and V is TRBV14; 9 bases are shared with TRBD1. Trimming cost V 1 base and J 5 bases; bases outside gene matches: 8. This CDR3 is built from 17 residues. Germline CDR1 SGHDN, CDR2 FVKESK. CDR3 DNA: TGTGCCAGCAGCCAAGTCCCGGGACAGGGTGGAAATGAAAAACTGTTTTTT. Translated: CASSQVPGQGGNEKLFF.

This clone was detected only a few times. The sample contains more than one DNA sequence encoding this CDR3. The rearrangement uses TRBV19 and TRBJ1-5; the D is unclear. The CDR3 sequence is 13 residues long. V was shortened by 4 bases and J by 4 bases, with 8 bases between the two germline ends. Germline V gene sequence: CDR1 LNHDA, CDR2 SQIVND (reference sequence). The CDR3 DNA follows: TGTGCCAGTAGTACGCGGGGAAATCAGCCCCAGCATTTT. Its protein product is CASSTRGNQPQHF. Full variable domain (outside the CDR3, taken from reference TRBV19 and TRBJ1-5): DGGITQSPKYLFRKEGQNVTLSCEQNLNHDAMYWYRQDPGQGLRLIYYSQIVNDFQKGDIAEGYSVSREKKESFPLTVTSAQKNPTAFYLCASSTRGNQPQHFGDGTRLSIL.

This chain connects TRBV7-2 to TRBJ2-7, with 7 nucleotides matching TRBD1. The CDR3 runs to 17 residues. CDR1 and CDR2 (germline): SGHTA, FQGNSA. The V segment lost 5 bases and the J segment 6 bases; nucleotides outside the gene matches: 19. CDR3 in amino acids: CASSPGLTGTVLVEQYF. CDR3 nucleotide sequence: TGTGCCAGCAGCCCTGGGCTGACAGGGACGGTTCTGGTCGAGCAGTACTTC.

The CDR3 is CAWSKNLNTEAFF. CDR3 bases: TGTGCCTGGAGCAAGAACTTGAACACTGAAGCTTTCTTT. The chain recombines TRBV30 with TRBJ1-1; D is unresolved. Trimming removed 3 bases at V and 0 bases at J, with 8 bases between. CDR1 GTSNPN and CDR2 SVGIG come from the germline V gene (reference sequence). CDR3 length: 13 amino acids.

The chain couples TRBV18 to TRBJ1-3; tentative D call: TRBD1 (5 bases). Trimming left V 3 bases short and J 8 bases short, with 11 bases between. From germline, CDR1 is KGHSH and CDR2 LQKENI. The CDR3 is made up of 13 amino acids. The CDR3 nucleotides read TGTGCCAGCTCACCGGGCGGAGGGGACACCATATATTTT. Translation: CASSPGGGDTIYF.